This TCR beta chain is from a study of T cell changes during pregnancy in multiple sclerosis. TCRdb's copy holds only in-frame clones and misses some; the assay was immunoSEQ multiplex PCR. The sample comprises about 100,000 clones, around 92% of which are singletons, and 1.5% to 2.5% rests with the top ten. Germline lookup yields CDR1 SGHRS and CDR2 YFSETQ. V lost 4 bases and J lost 6, with 19 bases in between. The CDR3 extends over 15 amino acids. Material: peripheral blood, obtained after pregnancy. The V and J genes are TRBV5-1 and TRBJ1-1; tentatively, D is TRBD1 (6 bases). The sequence was obtained from a female donor with multiple sclerosis, enrolled in a pregnancy study. CDR3 region: CASSTKQGERAEAFF. In nucleotides, the CDR3 is TGCGCCAGCAGCACCAAACAGGGTGAGAGGGCTGAAGCTTTCTTT.